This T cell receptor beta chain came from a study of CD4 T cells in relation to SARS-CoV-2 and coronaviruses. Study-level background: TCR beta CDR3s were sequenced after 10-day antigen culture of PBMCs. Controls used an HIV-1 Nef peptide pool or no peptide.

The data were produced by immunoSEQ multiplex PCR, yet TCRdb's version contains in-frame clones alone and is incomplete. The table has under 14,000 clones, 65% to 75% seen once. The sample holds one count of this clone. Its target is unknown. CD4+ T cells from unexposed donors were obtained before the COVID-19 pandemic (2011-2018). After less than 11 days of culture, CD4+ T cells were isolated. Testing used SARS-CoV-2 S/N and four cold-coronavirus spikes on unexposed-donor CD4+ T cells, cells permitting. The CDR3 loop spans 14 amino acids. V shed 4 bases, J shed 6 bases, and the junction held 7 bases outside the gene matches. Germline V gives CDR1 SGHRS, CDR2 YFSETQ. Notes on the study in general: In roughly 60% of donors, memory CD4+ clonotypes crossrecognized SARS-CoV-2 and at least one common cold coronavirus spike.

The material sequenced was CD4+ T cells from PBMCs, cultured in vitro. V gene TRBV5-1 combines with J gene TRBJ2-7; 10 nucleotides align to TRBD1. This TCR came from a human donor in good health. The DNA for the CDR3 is TGCGCCAGCAGCACCCTGGGGACAGGGGCCGAGCAGTACTTC. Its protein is CASSTLGTGAEQYF.